Listed here is a single TCR beta chain. Antigen specificity is unknown. Deletions cut 4 bases from V and 2 bases from J, with 12 bases between. The germline V gene has CDR1 SQVTM and CDR2 ANQGSEA. The CDR3 totals 13 residues. PCR amplification relied on 60 Vbeta primers (plus 13 Jbeta primers). The data were produced by immunoSEQ multiplex PCR, yet TCRdb's version contains in-frame clones alone and is incomplete. The repertoire holds over 250,000 clones, with 86% as singletons. This sample was included in a study of cytomegalovirus exposure and HLA in healthy donors. Broader study findings: The majority of CMV-associated TCR beta chains were reported as apparently HLA-restricted in a later analysis. According to an earlier analysis, most TCR beta V segments yielded productive rearrangements about 90% or about 30% of the time.

The rearrangement joins TRBV29-1 to TRBJ2-7, with D unclear. The sequence derives from a man aged 35 to 55 in good health and CMV-seropositive. Sequenced sample: PBMCs. Here the CDR3 DNA reads TGCAGCGTTGCTTGGTACTCGGCCTACGAGCAGTACTTC. It translates to CSVAWYSAYEQYF.